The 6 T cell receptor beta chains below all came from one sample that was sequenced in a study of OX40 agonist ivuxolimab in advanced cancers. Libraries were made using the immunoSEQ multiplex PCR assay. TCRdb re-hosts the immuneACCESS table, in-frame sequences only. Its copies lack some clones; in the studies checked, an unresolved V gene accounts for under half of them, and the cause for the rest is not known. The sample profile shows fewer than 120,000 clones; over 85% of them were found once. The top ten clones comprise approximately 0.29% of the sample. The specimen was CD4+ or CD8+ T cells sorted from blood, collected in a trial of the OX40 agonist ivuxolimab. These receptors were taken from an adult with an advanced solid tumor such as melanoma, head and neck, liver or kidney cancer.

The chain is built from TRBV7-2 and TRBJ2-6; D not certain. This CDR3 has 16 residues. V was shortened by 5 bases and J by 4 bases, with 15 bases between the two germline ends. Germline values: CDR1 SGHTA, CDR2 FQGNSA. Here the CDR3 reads CASSPTTLWGANVLTF. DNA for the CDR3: TGTGCCAGCAGCCCAACGACCTTGTGGGGGGCCAACGTCCTGACTTTC.

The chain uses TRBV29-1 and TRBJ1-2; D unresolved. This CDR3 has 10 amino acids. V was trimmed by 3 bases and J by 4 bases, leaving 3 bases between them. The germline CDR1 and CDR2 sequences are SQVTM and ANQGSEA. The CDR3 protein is CSVDVYGYTF. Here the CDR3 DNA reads TGCAGCGTTGACGTCTATGGCTACACCTTC.

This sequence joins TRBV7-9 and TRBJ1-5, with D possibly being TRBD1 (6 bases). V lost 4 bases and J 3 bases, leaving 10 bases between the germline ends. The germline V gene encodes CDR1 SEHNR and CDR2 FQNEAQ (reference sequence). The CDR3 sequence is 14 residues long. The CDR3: CASSSTGDNQPQHF. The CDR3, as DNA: TGTGCCAGCAGCTCGACAGGAGACAATCAGCCCCAGCATTTT.

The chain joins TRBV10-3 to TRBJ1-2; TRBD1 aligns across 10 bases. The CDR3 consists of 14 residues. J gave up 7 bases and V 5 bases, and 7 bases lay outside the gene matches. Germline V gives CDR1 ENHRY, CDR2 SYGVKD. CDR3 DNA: TGTGCCATCAGTTCTTCGGACAGGGGGAGTGGCTACACCTTC. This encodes CAISSSDRGSGYTF.

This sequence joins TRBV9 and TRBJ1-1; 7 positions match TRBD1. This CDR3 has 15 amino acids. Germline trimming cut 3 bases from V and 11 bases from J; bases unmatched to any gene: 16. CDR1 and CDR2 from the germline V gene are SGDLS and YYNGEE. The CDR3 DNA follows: TGTGCCAGCAGCGCAGTGACAGGGCCCGTGCCTCGGGCTTTCTTT. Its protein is CASSAVTGPVPRAFF.

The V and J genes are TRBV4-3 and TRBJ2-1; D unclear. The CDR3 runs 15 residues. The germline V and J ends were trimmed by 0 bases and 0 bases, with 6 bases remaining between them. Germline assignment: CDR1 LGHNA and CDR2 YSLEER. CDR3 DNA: TGCGCCAGCAGCCAAGACCCGAGCTCCTACAATGAGCAGTTCTTC. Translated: CASSQDPSSYNEQFF.